Below are 13 T cell receptor beta chains sequenced from a single sample in a study of lymphopenia after photon versus proton radiotherapy. Libraries were prepared by immunoSEQ multiplex PCR; TCRdb keeps only in-frame clonotypes and omits some of them. The sample contains 40,000 or so clones, around 86% of which appear only once. Here the sequenced sample was peripheral blood, taken from a patient treated with photon-based radiotherapy. These receptors originate from a man aged 35 to 55 with gastric cancer.

This clone has only a few counts. The V call is TRBV6-5, the J call TRBJ1-6, with 8 nucleotides matching TRBD1. The CDR3 runs 14 residues. The V gene's germline CDR1 is MNHEY and CDR2 SVGAGI. With 5 bases clipped from V and 13 bases from J, the junction kept 10 bases outside the gene matches. CDR3 loop: CASSLRTGSSPLHF. The CDR3 DNA sequence: TGTGCCAGCAGTCTCCGGACAGGGAGTTCGCCCCTCCACTTT.

This clone counts as medium-sized. The rearrangement uses TRBV11-2 and TRBJ2-3, with 15 bases aligning to TRBD2. This CDR3 contains 19 residues. V was clipped by 7 bases and J by 0 bases; unmatched bases: 11. The germline CDR1 and CDR2 sequences are SGHAT and FQNNGV. CDR3 coding DNA: TGTGCCAGCAACCTAGGCGGGACTAGCGGGGGGCGTAGCACAGATACGCAGTATTTT. Its protein product is CASNLGGTSGGRSTDTQYF.

The chain has TRBV5-4 and TRBJ2-1, with 7 bases lining up with TRBD1. CDR3 length: 15 residues. The V gene's germline CDR1 is SGHNT and CDR2 YYREEE (reference sequence). Trimming cost V 0 bases and J 2 bases; bases outside gene matches: 2. As DNA, the CDR3 is TGTGCCAGCAGCTTGGAAGGGGGCCCCTACAATGAGCAGTTCTTC. It is translated as CASSLEGGPYNEQFF.

This clone is a singleton in its sample. This chain uses TRBV7-9 with TRBJ2-7; 10 positions agree with TRBD2. With 6 bases clipped from V and 3 bases from J, the junction kept 11 bases outside the gene matches. CDR3 length equals 16 residues. The germline V gene encodes CDR1 SEHNR and CDR2 FQNEAQ (reference sequence). The CDR3 loop is CASSFIAGGLRYEQYF. For the CDR3, the DNA is TGTGCCAGCAGTTTCATAGCGGGGGGCCTTCGCTACGAGCAGTACTTC.

The genes are TRBV5-6 and TRBJ1-1, with 9 bases lining up with TRBD1. The CDR3 has 15 residues. Trimming at V came to 3 bases and at J to 1 base, leaving 4 bases not matched to a gene. Germline CDR1 reads SGHDT; CDR2 reads YYEEEE. In DNA form, the CDR3 reads TGTGCCAGCAGCTCTGACAGGGGGAGGAACACTGAAGCTTTCTTT. It codes for CASSSDRGRNTEAFF.

This clone showed up just a few times. The chain links TRBV6-1 to TRBJ1-3, with TRBD1 matching 7 bases. This CDR3 spans 14 amino acids. Germline V CDR1 and CDR2: MNHNS, SASEGT. V dropped 5 bases and J dropped 3; count of bases not matched to a gene: 4. Here the CDR3 DNA reads TGTGCCAGCAGTCCCCGGGACAGTGGAAACACCATATATTTT. Translated, it gives CASSPRDSGNTIYF.

This chain links TRBV15 with TRBJ2-7; 9 bases align to TRBD1. Trimming removed 5 bases from V and 7 bases from J; junction bases left unmatched: 12. The germline gives CDR1 LNHNV, CDR2 YYDKDF (reference sequence). CDR3 length equals 15 residues. CDR3 sequence (DNA): TGTGCCACCAGCCAGACGCGACAGGGGGGTGTGGAGCAGTACTTC. It translates to CATSQTRQGGVEQYF.

The rearrangement uses TRBV28 and TRBJ2-2; D is unclear. Per the germline V gene, CDR1 is MDHEN and CDR2 is SYDVKM. The CDR3 consists of 12 residues. V gave up 7 bases and J gave up 2 bases, with 5 bases separating them. The CDR3 loop reads CASTRNTGELFF. The CDR3 bases are TGTGCCAGCACACGTAACACCGGGGAGCTGTTTTTT.

The chain has TRBV9 and TRBJ1-3; D is undetermined. V dropped 0 bases and J dropped 3 bases, with 13 bases sitting between them. Germline CDR1 and CDR2: SGDLS and YYNGEE. This CDR3 is built from 16 residues. The CDR3 nucleotides are TGTGCCAGCAGCGTAGGTACGGCGACTCTTGGAAACACCATATATTTT. Its translation: CASSVGTATLGNTIYF. Full variable domain (outside the CDR3, taken from reference TRBV9 and TRBJ1-3): DSGVTQTPKHLITATGQRVTLRCSPRSGDLSVYWYQQSLDQGLQFLIQYYNGEERAKGNILERFSAQQFPDLHSELNLSSLELGDSALYFCASSVGTATLGNTIYFGEGSWLTVV.

The chain joins TRBV30 to TRBJ2-1; 9 bases line up with TRBD1. CDR1 is GTSNPN, CDR2 SVGIG, per germline (reference sequence). Losses at the gene ends were 2 bases for V and 8 bases for J; bases not matched to a gene: 1. CDR3 length equals 12 residues. In DNA, the CDR3 is TGTGCCTGGAGTAGACAGGGGGATGAGCAGTTCTTC. It translates to CAWSRQGDEQFF.

The chain uses TRBV6-1 and TRBJ2-7, with TRBD1 matching 11 bases. In germline, CDR1 is MNHNS, CDR2 SASEGT. The length of the CDR3 is 17 residues. The junction had 15 bases not matched to a gene; V was cut back by 4 bases and J by 7 bases. CDR3 loop: CASSVAPPGQGGEEQYF. Here the CDR3 DNA reads TGTGCCAGCAGTGTCGCCCCCCCGGGACAGGGGGGGGAGGAGCAGTACTTC.

The chain combines TRBV5-1 with TRBJ2-7; 8 positions agree with TRBD1. V shed 4 bases, J shed 3 bases, and the junction held 3 bases outside the gene matches. The CDR3 has 13 amino acids. Germline CDR1 and CDR2: SGHRS and YFSETQ. The CDR3 sequence is CASSQQGGYEQYF. The CDR3 DNA follows: TGCGCCAGCAGCCAACAGGGGGGCTACGAGCAGTACTTC.

The J gene is TRBJ1-1, the V gene TRBV4-3, with D possibly TRBD1 on 5 matching bases. The CDR3 spans 15 residues. Germline assignment: CDR1 LGHNA and CDR2 YSLEER. V was cut by 0 bases and J by 4 bases, with 12 bases left in between. CDR3 nucleotides: TGCGCCAGCAGCCAAGATAGGTCAGGGAGCACTGAAGCTTTCTTT. This translates into CASSQDRSGSTEAFF.